This TCR beta chain originates from a study of T cell repertoires in cytomegalovirus infection. Study-level results: Identification of carriers of CMV plus the relevant HLA was achieved through cumulative public TCR beta family frequency.

A note on this clonotype: What it binds is not known. A single base separates this from a much larger clone, so it may be a read error.

CDR1 is MDHEN, CDR2 SYDVKM, per germline. This CDR3 has 16 residues. TCRdb reanalysed the reads using MiXCR and keeps one entry per CDR3 protein. Among some 400,000 distinct CDR3 sequences, roughly 31% were seen once, and the ten largest hold about an eighth. The material sequenced was PBMCs. J is TRBJ1-4 and V is TRBV28; the match to TRBD1 covers 7 bases. This TCR came from a human donor in good health (CMV status not recorded). Some clones in this sample may be carry-over from other donors' samples. CDR3 DNA: TGTGCCAGCAGTCCCCCAGGGAGGGGGCTTGGAGAAAAACTGTTATTT. Residues: CASSPPGRGLGEKLLF.